The source of this T cell receptor beta chain is a study of shared clonotypes between healthy human individuals. TCRdb's table, derived via immunoSEQ multiplex PCR, lists solely in-frame clones and lacks some. The sample gives roughly 2 million clones, 85% to 95% of which show up once; 0.13% is in the top ten. The CDR3 runs 16 residues. V trimming: 2 bases; J trimming: 4 bases; junction bases outside the gene matches: 7. Germline V gene sequence: CDR1 KGHSH, CDR2 LQKENI. The source of this sequence is a man between 18 and 35 years old in good health. This sequence joins TRBV18 and TRBJ2-1, with TRBD2 identical over 8 bases. The specimen sequenced was naive CD4+ T cells sorted from blood. Sample subset: CD45RA+ positively selected. The CDR3 protein is CASSPNGGALYNEQFF. Written as DNA, the CDR3 is TGTGCCAGCTCACCAAACGGGGGGGCACTATACAATGAGCAGTTCTTC.